What follows describes a single T cell receptor (beta chain). Its antigen specificity is not known. No base-level quality is on record; no much larger clone is a single base apart. Donors formed part of the validation cohort, which comprised 120 subjects and was distinct from the first cohort of roughly 600 subjects. This specimen comes from a study of cytomegalovirus exposure and HLA in healthy donors (dated by TCRdb to about 2017). Study-wide context: A later analysis indicated that the roughly 120 validation repertoires were generated on the platform also employed for the 650 to 850 repertoires of the first cohort. The study aimed to test whether signatures of past pathogen exposure could be identified by cataloging public T cell receptors. A separate validation cohort of about 110 different subjects was used in addition to the roughly 700-subject first cohort. High-throughput TCR immunosequencing, statistical association of individual TCRs with disease status, and machine learning were combined to predict cytomegalovirus infection status. Results the study describes overall, beyond this receptor: A later analysis lacked HLA typing for the validation cohort, so it scored co-occurrence in that cohort across all 120 or so repertoires. A few of the identified cytomegalovirus-associated TCR beta chains were confirmed in vitro to be specific for cytomegalovirus antigens. Most TCR sequences were seen in very few donors, while some public TCRs were found in many individuals. Cytomegalovirus status was reported to be diagnosed by the classifier with high specificity and sensitivity in both the original and validation cohorts. According to the authors, the approach could potentially be generalized to other disease states and immunological phenotypes. The study listed approximately 150 TCR beta chains as associated with cytomegalovirus. A later analysis found that TCRs clustered in the first cohort also tended to co-occur in the 120 or so validation repertoires, with more than 90% of cluster scores above 0.

Libraries were made using the immunoSEQ multiplex PCR assay. The authors processed their data as follows. A statistical classification framework was developed to diagnose cytomegalovirus status using the catalog of TCR beta chain sequences. Drawn from immuneACCESS, this table holds only the in-frame rearrangements with V and J called that TCRdb kept. Clones are partly lost; checked studies trace under half to an unresolved V gene and leave the rest unexplained. V and J calls and clone size are as listed in that table; D and trimming were resolved from the DNA. For this sample there are about 60,000 clones; over 90% appear just once. The ten largest account for around 5.8% of the sample. Spanning cysteine to phenylalanine, the CDR3 consists of 14 amino acids. CDR3 DNA only is kept here, 42 bases in frame from base 1. V loses 0 bases, J loses 7 bases, and the germline ends lie 10 bases apart. CDR1 and CDR2, per the germline V gene, are SGHDT and YYEEEE.

The material sequenced was PBMCs. The rearranged chain carries TRBV5-6 and TRBJ1-4, with the D gene call left open. The TCR originated in a woman between 18 and 29 years old in good health and CMV-seronegative. The CDR3 amino acid sequence is: CASSLVGQVEKLFF. In nucleotide form, the sequence is TGTGCCAGCAGCTTGGTGGGCCAGGTTGAAAAACTGTTTTTT.